The 9 T cell receptor beta chains below were found in one sample sequenced in a study of shared clonotypes between healthy human individuals. Sequencing was performed with immunoSEQ multiplex PCR; in TCRdb, only in-frame clones are kept and a portion is missing. The profile covers 2 million to 2.5 million clones, with around 90% appearing a single time and roughly 0.34% taken by the ten largest. The sequencing input was naive CD4+ T cells from PBMCs. Subset indicated: CD45RA+ positively selected. These receptor sequences come from a man aged 18 to 29 in good health. Some clones in this sample may be carry-over from other donors' samples.

V gene TRBV2 combines with J gene TRBJ2-4, with D possibly TRBD2 on 6 matching bases. V was clipped by 2 bases and J by 9 bases, with 17 bases between them. Germline V gene lookup returns CDR1 SNHLY and CDR2 FYNNEI. The CDR3 spans 15 residues. The DNA for the CDR3 is TGTGCCAGCAGTGAAAGTGTTGGGCAGGGAGGCATTCAGTACTTC. The encoded protein is CASSESVGQGGIQYF.

The chain is built from TRBV27 and TRBJ1-2; D is perhaps TRBD1 (5 bases). The V gene's germline CDR1 is MNHEY and CDR2 SMNVEV (reference sequence). The CDR3 length is 16 residues. V gave up 2 bases and J gave up 4 bases, with 17 bases separating them. The CDR3 spells CASSLRQGVGSYGYTF. CDR3 DNA sequence: TGTGCCAGCAGTTTAAGGCAGGGAGTAGGGTCCTATGGCTACACCTTC.

V usage is TRBV2 and J usage is TRBJ1-1, with no clear D. The CDR3 spans 15 residues. The germline V and J ends were trimmed by 3 bases and 0 bases, with 11 bases remaining between them. CDR1 SNHLY and CDR2 FYNNEI come from the germline V gene. The CDR3 region is CASSDVRRLNTEAFF. The CDR3 DNA sequence: TGTGCCAGCAGTGATGTCCGCCGGTTGAACACTGAAGCTTTCTTT.

This chain uses TRBV6-6 with TRBJ2-7; 7 positions agree with TRBD1. This CDR3 comprises 14 residues. Germline V CDR1 and CDR2: MNHNY, SVGAGI (reference sequence). V trimming: 6 bases; J trimming: 2 bases; junction bases outside the gene matches: 7. The CDR3 bases are TGTGCCAGCAGCAGACAGGGAGCACCCTACGAGCAGTACTTC. Amino acids: CASSRQGAPYEQYF.

Comments on this clone: Additional DNA sequences in this sample encode the identical CDR3. The rearrangement uses TRBV29-1 and TRBJ1-1; D gene ambiguous. Germline lookup yields CDR1 SQVTM and CDR2 ANQGSEA. Trimming pared 1 base from V and 1 base from J, leaving 7 bases between. This CDR3 contains 13 residues. The CDR3 coding sequence is TGCAGCGTTGAAGGGAGACAGAACACTGAAGCTTTCTTT. Translation: CSVEGRQNTEAFF.

The CDR3 nucleotides are TGTGCCAGCAGGTTTACGGCGCCTTCGGGGGTAGATACGCAGTATTTT. It specifies CASRFTAPSGVDTQYF. The J gene is TRBJ2-3, the V gene TRBV28, with a possible D match to TRBD2 (6 bases). V lost 6 bases and J 5 bases, leaving 21 bases between the germline ends. Germline assignment: CDR1 MDHEN and CDR2 SYDVKM. CDR3 length equals 16 residues.

V is TRBV2 and J is TRBJ2-7, with D unclear. The CDR3 contains 13 residues. In germline, CDR1 is SNHLY, CDR2 FYNNEI. The V end lost 7 bases, the J end lost 0 bases, and 10 bases lay between the germline ends. CDR3 protein: CASTPSDSYEQYF. CDR3 nucleotides: TGTGCCAGCACTCCATCCGACTCCTACGAGCAGTACTTC.

The J gene is TRBJ2-5, the V gene TRBV7-6, with 7 bases matching TRBD1. This CDR3 region has 14 residues. Unmatched junction bases numbered 3, after V lost 5 bases and J lost 0 bases. The germline V gene has CDR1 SGHVS and CDR2 FNYEAQ. In nucleotides, the CDR3 is TGTGCCAGCAGCAAGGGACAGAACCAAGAGACCCAGTACTTC. As protein: CASSKGQNQETQYF. The full variable domain, in which reference TRBV7-6 and TRBJ2-5 provide the parts outside the CDR3, is GAGVSQSPRYKVTKRGQDVALRCDPISGHVSLYWYRQALGQGPEFLTYFNYEAQQDKSGLPNDRFSAERPEGSISTLTIQRTEQRDSAMYRCASSKGQNQETQYFGPGTRLLVL.

The chain has TRBV5-1 and TRBJ1-1; D remains ambiguous. Germline CDR1 SGHRS, CDR2 YFSETQ. This CDR3 contains 12 residues. V lost 4 bases, J lost 7 bases, and 11 bases lay in between. DNA of the CDR3: TGCGCCAGCAGCGGGGATATGGTTGAAGCTTTCTTT. Translation gives CASSGDMVEAFF. The full variable domain, rest sourced from reference TRBV5-1 and TRBJ1-1, is KAGVTQTPRYLIKTRGQQVTLSCSPISGHRSVSWYQQTPGQGLQFLFEYFSETQRNKGNFPGRFSGRQFSNSRSEMNVSTLELGDSALYLCASSGDMVEAFFGQGTRLTVV.